One sample yielded the 14 T cell receptor beta chains listed below, sequenced in a study of T cells after yellow fever vaccination. TCRdb analysed the 5' RACE reads with MiXCR anew, one entry per CDR3 protein. The data show 550,000 to 750,000 distinct CDR3 sequences, about 13% seen once. The input for sequencing was PBMCs, taken on the day of the yellow fever booster vaccination. Receptor source: a man aged 25 to 40 who received the YFV17D yellow fever vaccine.

V usage is TRBV5-6 and J usage is TRBJ1-1; TRBD1 is a possible D gene (6 bases). Germline lookup yields CDR1 SGHDT and CDR2 YYEEEE. Deletions cut 1 base from V and 7 bases from J, with 14 bases between. CDR3 size: 14 residues. CDR3 sequence (DNA): TGTGCCAGCAGCTTGATAAGGGGGGGAGGTGAAGCTTTCTTT. This encodes CASSLIRGGGEAFF.

The chain links TRBV29-1 to TRBJ2-1, with 12 bases matching TRBD2. The trim removed 5 bases at V and 6 bases at J, leaving 5 bases unmatched. Germline loops: CDR1 SQVTM, CDR2 ANQGSEA. The CDR3 totals 14 residues. CDR3 region: CSVRSSGRVNEQFF. The CDR3 DNA reads TGCAGCGTTAGGTCTAGCGGGAGGGTCAATGAGCAGTTCTTC.

This chain connects TRBV2 to TRBJ2-7; TRBD2 agrees at 11 bases. V trimming: 2 bases; J trimming: 4 bases; junction bases outside the gene matches: 7. The length of the CDR3 is 16 residues. Germline-derived CDR1 and CDR2 are SNHLY and FYNNEI. DNA for the CDR3: TGTGCCAGCAGTGAACAACTAGCGGGAGTTGTTTACGAGCAGTACTTC. It codes for CASSEQLAGVVYEQYF.

The rearrangement uses TRBV29-1 and TRBJ1-1; the D is unclear. V lost 5 bases to trimming and J lost 5 bases, with 15 bases between them. The CDR3 has 13 amino acids. The germline CDR1 and CDR2 sequences are SQVTM and ANQGSEA. CDR3 protein: CSVRRTSGTEAFF. DNA for the CDR3: TGCAGCGTTCGAAGGACGTCGGGGACTGAAGCTTTCTTT.

The table lists this clonotype with a few counts. V usage is TRBV28 and J usage is TRBJ2-7; D is unclear. The CDR3 covers 15 residues. Germline values: CDR1 MDHEN, CDR2 SYDVKM. Trimming pared 2 bases from V and 2 bases from J, leaving 13 bases between. In DNA form, the CDR3 reads TGTGCCAGCAGTTTAATGGTGGCCGACCCCTACGAGCAGTACTTC. This gives the protein CASSLMVADPYEQYF.

This clonotype was observed a handful of times. The rearrangement joins TRBV7-2 to TRBJ1-1; D gene uncertain. Germline CDR1 is SGHTA and CDR2 is FQGNSA. Deletions cut 0 bases from V and 4 bases from J, with 6 bases between. The CDR3 is 13 amino acids. The CDR3 here is CASSLASVTEAFF. CDR3 coding DNA: TGTGCCAGCAGCTTAGCGAGTGTCACTGAAGCTTTCTTT.

This clonotype was seen a handful of times. The genes are TRBV9 and TRBJ2-1; 11 bases align to TRBD2. The CDR3 length is 15 residues. CDR1 is SGDLS and CDR2 is YYNGEE in the germline V gene. V lost 6 bases and J lost 4; bases outside the gene matches: 6. The CDR3 DNA follows: TGTGCCAGCAACCAGGGACTAGCGGCGTACAATGAGCAGTTCTTC. As protein: CASNQGLAAYNEQFF.

This clonotype showed up many times. The chain combines TRBV4-3 with TRBJ2-2, with D possibly called TRBD1 or TRBD2 (6 bases each). The CDR3 is 18 residues long. Trimming cost V 0 bases and J 6 bases, with 20 bases left between them. Per germline, CDR1 LGHNA and CDR2 YSLEER. In DNA form, the CDR3 reads TGCGCCAGCAGCCAAGACGTTAGTGGGGGGCGGTCATCCGGGGAGCTGTTTTTT. It codes for CASSQDVSGGRSSGELFF.

This clonotype came up many times. The chain recombines TRBV7-2 with TRBJ2-3, with 7 bases that match TRBD2. CDR3 length: 15 amino acids. The junction had 13 bases not matched to a gene; V was cut back by 7 bases and J by 6 bases. Germline CDR1 is SGHTA and CDR2 is FQGNSA. The CDR3 DNA follows: TGTGCCAGCACCCTTATGGCGGGAGTGTTCGATACGCAGTATTTT. Protein: CASTLMAGVFDTQYF.

The chain couples TRBV4-3 to TRBJ2-3, with D hard to call. The CDR3 sequence is 14 residues long. Germline CDR1 and CDR2: LGHNA and YSLEER. Trimming stripped 2 bases from V and 2 bases from J, with 8 bases between. This CDR3 reads CASSQTITTDTQYF. In DNA, the CDR3 is TGCGCCAGCAGCCAAACCATCACCACAGATACGCAGTATTTT.

This clonotype was detected a few times. The chain has TRBV20-1 and TRBJ1-6; D gene ambiguous. The CDR3 sequence is 16 residues long. Germline loops: CDR1 DFQATT, CDR2 SNEGSKA (reference sequence). V lost 0 bases and J lost 0, with 9 bases in between. Here the CDR3 DNA reads TGCAGTGCTAGAGATCCAGCTTACTCCTATAATTCACCCCTCCACTTT. It codes for CSARDPAYSYNSPLHF.

This chain joins TRBV7-9 and TRBJ2-1; 8 bases agree with TRBD1. V gave up 4 bases and J gave up 4 bases; unmatched junction bases: 9. This CDR3 has 16 residues. CDR1 is SEHNR, CDR2 FQNEAQ, per germline (reference sequence). CDR3 in DNA: TGTGCCAGCAGCTCTTGGACAGGGAGGATGTACAATGAGCAGTTCTTC. Its protein product is CASSSWTGRMYNEQFF.

The chain is built from TRBV11-2 and TRBJ2-3; possibly TRBD1 for D (5 bases). V was clipped by 4 bases and J by 3 bases, with 23 bases between them. The CDR3 is 18 residues long. Per the germline V gene, CDR1 is SGHAT and CDR2 is FQNNGV. The CDR3 DNA sequence: TGTGCCAGCAGCTACAAGGGGTTCAGTTTGGGTGGGACAGATACGCAGTATTTT. It is translated as CASSYKGFSLGGTDTQYF.

This clonotype was detected ten times or more. The rearrangement joins TRBV28 to TRBJ2-2; TRBD1 matches 7 bases. The CDR3 spans 15 residues. In germline, CDR1 is MDHEN, CDR2 SYDVKM. Trimming took 3 bases from V and 6 from J; bases not matched to a gene: 7. CDR3 coding DNA: TGTGCCAGCAGTTTGGGACAGCGAGTATCCGGGGAGCTGTTTTTT. Protein sequence: CASSLGQRVSGELFF.